This is a list of T cell receptor beta chains from one sample in a study of blood T cell repertoires in COVID-19. Profiled with immunoSEQ multiplex PCR; TCRdb holds only in-frame clones, not every one. The table lists 350,000 to 450,000 clones, approximately 89% of them singletons. The sample was PBMCs or T cells enriched from blood (not recorded which). These receptors all stem from a woman aged 40 to 55 who had been exposed to COVID-19. Each CDR3 is given without its conserved first and last residue.

j_gene	v_gene	CDR3aa
TRBJ2-7	TRBV5-1	ASSSDAGTGSYEQY
TRBJ2-1	TRBV3-1/TRBV3-2	ASSQDFQFESSGGSSYNEQF
TRBJ2-1	TRBV6-4	ASSALAGVGEQF
TRBJ1-5	TRBV27	ASSPLRGGNQPQH
TRBJ2-1	TRBV13	ASSRGGNEQF
TRBJ2-2	TRBV3-1/TRBV3-2	ASSQLTGELF
TRBJ1-6	TRBV9	ASSVGGQGASPLH
TRBJ1-4	TRBV18	ASSPQGGTNEKLF
TRBJ1-6	TRBV5-4	ASSLDRSSYNSPLH
TRBJ1-1	TRBV6-1	ASSEVLGNTEAF
TRBJ2-5	TRBV5-4	ASSKGQEETQY
TRBJ2-5	TRBV28	ASSSSTRLEQETQY
TRBJ2-1	TRBV5-5	ASSRRGESSYNEQF
TRBJ1-1	TRBV12-3/TRBV12-4	ASSRQGGTEAF
TRBJ1-5	TRBV19	ASSITGGARQPQH
TRBJ2-1	TRBV12-3/TRBV12-4	ASRKGSYNEQF
TRBJ2-1	TRBV6-4	ARETRDTGLAGPYNEQF
TRBJ1-1	TRBV19	ASVQQGMNTEAF
TRBJ2-3	TRBV3-1/TRBV3-2	ASSLAGAKDTQY
TRBJ1-1	TRBV7-9	ASSLGVDRNTEAF
TRBJ1-4	TRBV29-1	SAGQGYEKLF
TRBJ1-3	TRBV5-1	ASSPGRDTTPGNTIY
TRBJ2-6	TRBV14	ASSLRTGPVSGANVLT
TRBJ2-3	TRBV5-1	ASSLSGVGTDTQY
TRBJ2-3	TRBV6-1	ASSEEAGGPYSTDTQY
TRBJ1-5	TRBV7-9	ASSPGTGSNQPQH
TRBJ1-5	TRBV19	ASRDRGHRQPQH
TRBJ1-5	TRBV30	AWSRDRGRQPQH
TRBJ2-3	TRBV18	ASSPTGGGPSTDTQY
TRBJ1-6	TRBV6-4	ASSPGTDNSPLH
TRBJ1-2	TRBV5-4	ASSPGAADYGYT
TRBJ2-5	TRBV7-2	ASSPDRGLQETQY